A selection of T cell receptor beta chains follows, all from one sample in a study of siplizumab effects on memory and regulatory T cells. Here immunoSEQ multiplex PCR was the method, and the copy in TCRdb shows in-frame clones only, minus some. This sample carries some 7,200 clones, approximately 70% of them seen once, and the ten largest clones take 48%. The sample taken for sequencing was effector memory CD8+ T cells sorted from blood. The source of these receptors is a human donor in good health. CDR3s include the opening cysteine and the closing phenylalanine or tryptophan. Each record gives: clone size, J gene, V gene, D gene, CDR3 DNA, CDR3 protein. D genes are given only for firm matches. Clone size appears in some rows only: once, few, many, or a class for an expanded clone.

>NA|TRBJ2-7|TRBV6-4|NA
TGTGCCAGCAGTGAAAAAGCGGAGAACTCCTACGAGCAGTACTTC
CASSEKAENSYEQYF
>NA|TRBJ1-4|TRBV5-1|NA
TGCGCCAGCAGCTTGAACGGGCCAGCAACTAATGAAAAACTGTTTTTT
CASSLNGPATNEKLFF
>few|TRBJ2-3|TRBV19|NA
TGTGCCAGTAGTAGAGGACGGGTAAGGGGTCACACAGATACGCAGTATTTT
CASSRGRVRGHTDTQYF
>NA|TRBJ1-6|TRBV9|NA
TGTGCCAGCAGGGAAACAGATTACTATAATTCACCCCTCCACTTT
CASRETDYYNSPLHF
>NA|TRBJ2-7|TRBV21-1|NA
TGTGCCAGCAGCAAAAAGGGGCTAGCGGCCTACGAGCAGTACTTC
CASSKKGLAAYEQYF
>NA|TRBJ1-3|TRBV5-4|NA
TGTGCCAGCAGCTTGCAGGGAAACACCATATATTTT
CASSLQGNTIYF
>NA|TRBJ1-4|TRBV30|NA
TGTGCCTGGAGTTGGTTGGGTGAAAAACTGTTTTTT
CAWSWLGEKLFF
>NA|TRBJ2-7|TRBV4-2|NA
TGTGCCAGCAGCCGGTTTGGACTTCCTTCCTACGAGCAGTACTTC
CASSRFGLPSYEQYF
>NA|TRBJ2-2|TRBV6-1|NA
TGTGCCAGCAGTGAAATGACAGGGAACACCGGGGAGCTGTTTTTT
CASSEMTGNTGELFF
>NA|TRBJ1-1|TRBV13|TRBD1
TGTGCCAGCAGCTTAGTGGGGACAGGGTTAAACACTGAAGCTTTCTTT
CASSLVGTGLNTEAFF
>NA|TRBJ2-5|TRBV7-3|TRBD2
TGTGCCAGCAGCCTGGAGGGACTAGCGGGAAAAGAGACCCAGTACTTC
CASSLEGLAGKETQYF
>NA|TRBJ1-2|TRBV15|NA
TGTGCCACCAGCAGAGTAGGGTCTGGCTACACCTTC
CATSRVGSGYTF
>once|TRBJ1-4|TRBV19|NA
TGTGCCAGTAGTATACGCGGCAAAAATGAAAAACTGTTTTTT
CASSIRGKNEKLFF
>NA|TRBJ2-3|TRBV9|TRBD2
TGTGCCAGCAGCGTGCCTCGTGTTAGTGGGGCGGGAGTCACAGATACGCAGTATTTT
CASSVPRVSGAGVTDTQYF
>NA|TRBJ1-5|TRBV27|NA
TGTGCCAGCCGCTCCCCTGGCCCCAATCAGCCCCAGCATTTT
CASRSPGPNQPQHF
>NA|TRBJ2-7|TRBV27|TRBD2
TGTGCCAGCAGCTCGGAGGCGGGGGGCCACGAGCAGTACTTC
CASSSEAGGHEQYF
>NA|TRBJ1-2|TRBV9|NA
TGTGCCAGCAGCGTAGAGGAGGTTGGTCCTGGCTACACCTTC
CASSVEEVGPGYTF
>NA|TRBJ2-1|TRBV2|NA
TGTGCCAGCAGTGAAGCCGGCGGGTTAACCTACAATGAGCAGTTCTTC
CASSEAGGLTYNEQFF
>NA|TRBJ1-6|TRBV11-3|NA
TGTGCCAGCAGCTTGGGAGCGGCGAATTCACCCCTCCACTTT
CASSLGAANSPLHF
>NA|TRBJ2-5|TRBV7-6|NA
TGTGCCAGCAGGATTGGACGGGGATTGCAAGAGACCCAGTACTTC
CASRIGRGLQETQYF
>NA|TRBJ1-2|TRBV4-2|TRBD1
TGTGCCAGCAGCCACCCCGGGACAGGGGCGAGCTATGGCTACACCTTC
CASSHPGTGASYGYTF
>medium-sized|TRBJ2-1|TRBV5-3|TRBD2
TGTGCCAGATGCCCCGGGAGGGTCATGAGCTCCTACAATGAGCAGTTCTTC
CARCPGRVMSSYNEQFF
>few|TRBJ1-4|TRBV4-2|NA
TGTGCCAGCAGCCAAGATGCGGGGACTGGGACCTTAAATGAAAAACTGTTTTTT
CASSQDAGTGTLNEKLFF
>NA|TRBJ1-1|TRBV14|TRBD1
TGTGCCAGCAGCCAAGAATGGTTCGGACAGGGGTATGACACTGAAGCTTTCTTT
CASSQEWFGQGYDTEAFF